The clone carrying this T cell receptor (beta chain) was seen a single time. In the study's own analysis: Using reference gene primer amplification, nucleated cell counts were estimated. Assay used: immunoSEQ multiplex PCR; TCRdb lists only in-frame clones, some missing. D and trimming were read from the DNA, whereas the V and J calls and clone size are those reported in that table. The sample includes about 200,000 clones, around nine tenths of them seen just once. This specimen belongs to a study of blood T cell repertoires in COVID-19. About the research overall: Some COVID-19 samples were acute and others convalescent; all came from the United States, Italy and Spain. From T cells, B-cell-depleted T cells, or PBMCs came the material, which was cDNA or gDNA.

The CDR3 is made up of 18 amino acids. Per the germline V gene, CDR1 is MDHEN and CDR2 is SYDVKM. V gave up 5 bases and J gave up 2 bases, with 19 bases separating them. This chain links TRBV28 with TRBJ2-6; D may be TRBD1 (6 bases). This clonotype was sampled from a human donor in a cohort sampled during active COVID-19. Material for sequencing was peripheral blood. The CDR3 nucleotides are TGTGCCAGCAGTATAAGCCGTCGAGCAGGGGCTGGGGCCAACGTCCTGACTTTC. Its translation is CASSISRRAGAGANVLTF.